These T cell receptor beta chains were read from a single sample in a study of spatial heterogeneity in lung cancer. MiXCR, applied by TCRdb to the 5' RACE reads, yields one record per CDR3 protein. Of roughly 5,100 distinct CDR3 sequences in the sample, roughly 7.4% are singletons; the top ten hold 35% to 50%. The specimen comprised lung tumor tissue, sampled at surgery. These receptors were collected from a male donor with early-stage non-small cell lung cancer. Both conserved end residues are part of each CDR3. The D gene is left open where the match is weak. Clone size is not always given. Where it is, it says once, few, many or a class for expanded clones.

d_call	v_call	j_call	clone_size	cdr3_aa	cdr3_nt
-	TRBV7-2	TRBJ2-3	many	CASRGRGPTDTQYF	TGTGCCAGCAGGGGACGGGGACCCACAGATACGCAGTATTTT
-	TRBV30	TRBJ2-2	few	CAWSVGGNTGELFF	TGTGCCTGGAGTGTAGGGGGAAACACCGGGGAGCTGTTTTTT
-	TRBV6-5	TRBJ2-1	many	CASRRGNYPRNEQFF	TGTGCCAGCAGACGAGGGAATTACCCTAGGAATGAGCAGTTCTTC
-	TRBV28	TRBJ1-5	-	CASAGGGAFSNQPQHF	TGTGCCAGCGCGGGAGGGGGGGCTTTTAGCAATCAGCCCCAGCATTTT
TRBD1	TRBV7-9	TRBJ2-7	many	CASSFTGGSYEQYF	TGTGCCAGCAGCTTTACAGGGGGCTCCTACGAGCAGTACTTC
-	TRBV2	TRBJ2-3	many	CASSGGYGKGTDTQYF	TGTGCCAGCAGTGGAGGGTACGGGAAAGGTACAGATACGCAGTATTTT
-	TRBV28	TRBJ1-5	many	CASSRPPGSNQPQHF	TGTGCCAGCAGCCGCCCCCCAGGGTCTAATCAGCCCCAGCATTTT
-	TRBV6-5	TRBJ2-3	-	CASSYLDTQYF	TGTGCCAGCAGTTACTTGGATACGCAGTATTTT
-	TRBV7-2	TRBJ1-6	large	CASSLVPGYNSPLHF	TGTGCCAGCAGCTTAGTACCCGGTTATAATTCACCCCTCCACTTT
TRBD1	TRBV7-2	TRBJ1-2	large	CASSLDNWTGIGDGYTF	TGTGCCAGCAGCTTAGATAATTGGACAGGGATTGGGGATGGCTACACCTTC
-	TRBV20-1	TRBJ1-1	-	CSARDQRLLTEAFF	TGCAGTGCTAGAGATCAACGGTTATTGACTGAAGCTTTCTTT
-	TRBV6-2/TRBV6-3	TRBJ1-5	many	CASSIWENQPQHF	TGTGCCAGCAGTATCTGGGAAAATCAGCCCCAGCATTTT
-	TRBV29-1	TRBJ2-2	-	CSVEVGGAGTGELFF	TGCAGCGTTGAAGTGGGGGGCGCGGGCACCGGGGAGCTGTTTTTT
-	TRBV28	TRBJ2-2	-	CASSLTGGRPGELFF	TGTGCCAGCAGTTTAACGGGGGGCCGACCCGGGGAGCTGTTTTTT
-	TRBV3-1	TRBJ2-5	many	CASSPTAGTQYF	TGTGCCAGCAGCCCTACGGCAGGGACCCAGTACTTC
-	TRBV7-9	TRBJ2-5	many	CASSFSKLAETQYF	TGTGCCAGCAGCTTCTCAAAACTTGCGGAGACCCAGTACTTC
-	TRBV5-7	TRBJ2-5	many	CARGGASSGTQETQYF	TGTGCCAGAGGGGGGGCCTCGAGCGGAACCCAAGAGACCCAGTACTTC
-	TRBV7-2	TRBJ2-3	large	CASSPVSRRGTDTQYF	TGTGCCAGCAGCCCGGTGTCCCGAAGGGGCACAGATACGCAGTATTTT
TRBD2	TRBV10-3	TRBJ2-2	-	CAISGLAGTGELFF	TGTGCCATCAGTGGACTAGCAGGCACCGGGGAGCTGTTTTTT
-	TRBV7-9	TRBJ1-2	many	CASSLLDNRGYTF	TGTGCCAGCAGCTTACTGGACAACAGAGGCTACACCTTC
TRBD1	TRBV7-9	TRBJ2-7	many	CASALEGGIRPYEQYF	TGTGCCAGCGCACTCGAAGGGGGCATCCGACCTTACGAGCAGTACTTC
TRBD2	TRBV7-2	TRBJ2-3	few	CASSLGLADTDTQYF	TGTGCCAGCAGCTTGGGACTAGCGGACACAGATACGCAGTATTTT
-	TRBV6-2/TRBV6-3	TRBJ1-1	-	CASSSEGGSTEAFF	TGTGCCAGCAGTTCCGAAGGGGGGAGCACTGAAGCTTTCTTT
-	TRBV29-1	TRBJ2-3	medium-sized	CSTGAADTQYF	TGCAGCACCGGAGCGGCAGATACGCAGTATTTT
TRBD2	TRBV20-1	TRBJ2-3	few	CSATGHGGTPDTQYF	TGCAGTGCTACTGGCCACGGGGGGACGCCAGATACGCAGTATTTT
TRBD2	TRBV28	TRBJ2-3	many	CASSSSLAGGPTDTQYF	TGTGCCAGCAGTTCCTCCCTAGCGGGAGGGCCGACAGATACGCAGTATTTT
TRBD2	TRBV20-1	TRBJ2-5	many	CSAIGGASETQYF	TGCAGTGCGATCGGGGGGGCCAGTGAGACCCAGTACTTC
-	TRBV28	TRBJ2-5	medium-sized	CASSPTGTTQETQYF	TGTGCCAGCAGTCCCACAGGGACTACCCAAGAGACCCAGTACTTC
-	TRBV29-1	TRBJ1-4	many	CSVGGLKEKLFF	TGCAGCGTTGGGGGACTTAAGGAAAAACTGTTTTTT
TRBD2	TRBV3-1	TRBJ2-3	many	CASSQEGAGGPAGDTQYF	TGTGCCAGCAGCCAAGAGGGAGCGGGAGGGCCGGCCGGAGATACGCAGTATTTT
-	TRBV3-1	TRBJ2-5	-	CASTLRGIAGRETQYF	TGTGCCAGCACTCTTAGGGGGATAGCGGGCAGAGAGACCCAGTACTTC
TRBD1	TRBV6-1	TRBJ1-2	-	CASGTGGLPGYTF	TGTGCCAGCGGAACAGGGGGCCTTCCCGGCTACACCTTC
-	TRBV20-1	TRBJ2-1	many	CSARDAQSDEQFF	TGCAGTGCTAGAGATGCCCAGTCGGATGAGCAGTTCTTC
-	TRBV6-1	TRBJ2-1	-	CASSQGFYNEQFF	TGTGCCAGCAGCCAGGGTTTTTACAATGAGCAGTTCTTC
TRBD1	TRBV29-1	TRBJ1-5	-	CSALTGANQPQHF	TGCAGCGCCTTGACAGGGGCCAATCAGCCCCAGCATTTT
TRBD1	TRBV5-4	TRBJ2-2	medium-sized	CASSSSDRGSGELFF	TGTGCCAGCAGCTCTTCGGACAGGGGGTCCGGGGAGCTGTTTTTT
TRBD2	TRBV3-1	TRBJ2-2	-	CASSQDSGTSSRELFF	TGTGCCAGCAGCCAAGATAGTGGGACTAGTTCCCGGGAGCTGTTTTTT
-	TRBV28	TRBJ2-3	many	CASSLTGTQYF	TGTGCCAGCAGTTTGACGGGTACGCAGTATTTT
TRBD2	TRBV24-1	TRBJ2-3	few	CATRLAGGDTQYF	TGTGCCACCAGACTAGCGGGAGGGGATACGCAGTATTTT
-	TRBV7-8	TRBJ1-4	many	CASSLGAGYEANEKLFF	TGTGCCAGCAGCTTAGGCGCAGGGTATGAAGCTAATGAAAAACTGTTTTTT
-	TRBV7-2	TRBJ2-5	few	CASSPRGGKETQYF	TGTGCCAGCAGCCCCCGGGGCGGCAAAGAGACCCAGTACTTC
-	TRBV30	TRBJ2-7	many	CACAEGSTYEQYF	TGTGCCTGTGCCGAGGGGTCAACCTACGAGCAGTACTTC
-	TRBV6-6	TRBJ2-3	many	CASSFSTDTQYF	TGTGCCAGCAGTTTTAGCACAGATACGCAGTATTTT
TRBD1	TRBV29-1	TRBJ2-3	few	CSVDVRTGRTDTQYF	TGCAGCGTTGATGTACGGACAGGGAGGACAGATACGCAGTATTTT
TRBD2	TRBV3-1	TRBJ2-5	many	CASSPPRLAGVETQYF	TGTGCCAGCAGCCCCCCCCGGCTAGCGGGGGTGGAGACCCAGTACTTC
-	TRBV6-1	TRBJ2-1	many	CASTAFLGGPDEQFF	TGTGCCAGCACGGCTTTTCTGGGGGGGCCTGATGAGCAGTTCTTC
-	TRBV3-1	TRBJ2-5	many	CASSQGSGQETQYF	TGTGCCAGCAGCCAAGGCAGCGGACAAGAGACCCAGTACTTC
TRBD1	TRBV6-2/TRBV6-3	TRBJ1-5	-	CASSWWTGGAMGQPQHF	TGTGCCAGCAGTTGGTGGACAGGGGGCGCGATGGGTCAGCCCCAGCATTTT
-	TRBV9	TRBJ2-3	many	CASSPAVRSRDTQYF	TGTGCCAGCAGCCCGGCGGTACGGTCACGAGATACGCAGTATTTT
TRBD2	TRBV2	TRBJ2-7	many	CASRPGTSGEQYF	TGTGCCAGCAGGCCCGGGACTAGCGGCGAGCAGTACTTC
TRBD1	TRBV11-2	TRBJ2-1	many	CASSSGQAGEQFF	TGTGCCAGCAGCTCCGGACAGGCCGGGGAGCAGTTCTTC
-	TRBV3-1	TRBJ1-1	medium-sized	CASSQEGRGEAFF	TGTGCCAGCAGCCAAGAAGGTAGAGGTGAAGCTTTCTTT
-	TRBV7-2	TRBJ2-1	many	CASSTMDGLRQFF	TGTGCCAGCAGCACCATGGACGGTCTTAGGCAGTTCTTC
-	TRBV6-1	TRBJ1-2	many	CASSGRGRNYGYTF	TGTGCCAGCAGCGGGCGCGGCAGGAACTATGGCTACACCTTC
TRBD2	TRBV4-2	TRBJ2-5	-	CASSQTTAGGPQETQYF	TGTGCCAGCAGCCAAACCACAGCGGGGGGGCCCCAAGAGACCCAGTACTTC
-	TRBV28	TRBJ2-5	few	CASRVGQQETQYF	TGTGCCTCGCGGGTGGGGCAGCAGGAGACCCAGTACTTC
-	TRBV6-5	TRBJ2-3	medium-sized	CASSYSGGGTDTQYF	TGTGCCAGCAGTTACTCCGGGGGCGGGACAGATACGCAGTATTTT
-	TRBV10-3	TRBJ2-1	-	CAISEGATGNEEQFF	TGTGCCATCAGTGAGGGGGCAACAGGGAATGAAGAGCAGTTCTTC
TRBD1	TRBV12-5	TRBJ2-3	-	CASAGPGQGLTDTQYF	TGTGCTAGTGCCGGTCCGGGACAGGGACTCACAGATACGCAGTATTTT